The 9 T cell receptor beta chains in this list originate from one sample, sequenced in a study of cytomegalovirus exposure and HLA in healthy donors. Produced via immunoSEQ multiplex PCR; TCRdb's table is partial and in-frame only. The table records roughly 220,000 clones, over 80% of them present only once. Sequencing used PBMCs. The source is a woman aged 25-40 years in good health and CMV-seropositive.

This chain uses TRBV7-2 with TRBJ2-1; 7 nucleotides match TRBD1. J gave up 3 bases and V 3 bases, and 8 bases lay outside the gene matches. The CDR3 has 16 amino acids. Germline V gives CDR1 SGHTA, CDR2 FQGNSA. Written as DNA, the CDR3 is TGTGCCAGCAGCTTCACGACAGGGTTAATCTACAATGAGCAGTTCTTC. Translation gives CASSFTTGLIYNEQFF.

The gene calls are TRBV28 and TRBJ1-1; TRBD1 matches at 9 bases. The trim removed 4 bases at V and 0 bases at J, leaving 3 bases unmatched. The length of the CDR3 is 15 residues. Germline V lookup: CDR1 MDHEN, CDR2 SYDVKM. CDR3 protein: CASSSGTGMNTEAFF. In DNA, the CDR3 is TGTGCCAGCAGTTCTGGGACAGGGATGAACACTGAAGCTTTCTTT.

V and J are TRBV7-6 and TRBJ1-1; no clear D gene. The CDR3 has 15 residues. The germline V gene has CDR1 SGHVS and CDR2 FNYEAQ. Trimming took off 5 bases at V and 0 bases at J, with 13 bases between the two ends. CDR3 nucleotides: TGTGCCAGCAGCCCTTTAACACCTATGAACACTGAAGCTTTCTTT. Translation gives CASSPLTPMNTEAFF.

The rearrangement links TRBV2 to TRBJ1-2, with D possibly TRBD1 on 6 matching bases. Trimming took off 3 bases at V and 5 bases at J, with 10 bases between the two ends. Germline assignment: CDR1 SNHLY and CDR2 FYNNEI. CDR3 length: 13 residues. CDR3 sequence: CASSDQGTYGYTF. CDR3 coding DNA: TGTGCCAGCAGTGACCAGGGGACGTATGGCTACACCTTC.

The gene calls are TRBV7-9 and TRBJ1-2; D remains ambiguous. In germline, CDR1 is SEHNR, CDR2 FQNEAQ (reference sequence). V gave up 5 bases and J gave up 5 bases, with 12 bases separating them. This CDR3 comprises 13 residues. CDR3 residues: CASSPDGAYGYTF. CDR3 DNA: TGTGCCAGCAGCCCCGACGGCGCGTATGGCTACACCTTC.

V usage is TRBV10-3 and J usage is TRBJ1-2, with 7 bases lining up with TRBD1. CDR1 and CDR2 (germline): ENHRY, SYGVKD. V was clipped by 3 bases and J by 2 bases; unmatched bases: 6. The CDR3 contains 15 residues. CDR3 in amino acids: CAISDLRDSNYGYTF. The CDR3 DNA reads as TGTGCCATCAGTGACCTCCGGGACAGCAACTATGGCTACACCTTC.

The gene calls are TRBV28 and TRBJ2-7, with TRBD1 matching over 9 bases. Trimming at V came to 7 bases and at J to 4 bases, leaving 5 bases not matched to a gene. The CDR3 contains 13 residues. Per germline, CDR1 MDHEN and CDR2 SYDVKM. The CDR3 nucleotides read TGTGCCAGCAAGGGACAGGGAATGTACGAGCAGTACTTC. It yields the protein CASKGQGMYEQYF.

On this clone itself: The junction departs from the called germline gene at one end, perhaps through a read error. The chain carries TRBV7-7 and TRBJ2-5, with D tentatively TRBD1 or TRBD2 (5 bases each). Germline V lookup: CDR1 SSHAT, CDR2 FNYEAQ (reference sequence). This CDR3 is built from 14 residues. CDR3 in DNA: TGTGCTAGCAGCTCGGCCGGGACGGGGGAGACCCAGTACTTC. This encodes CASSSAGTGETQYF. Full variable domain (missing parts from reference TRBV7-7 and TRBJ2-5): GAGVSQSPRYKVTKRGQDVTLRCDPISSHATLYWYQQALGQGPEFLTYFNYEAQPDKSGLPSDRFSAERPEGSISTLTIQRTEQRDSAMYRCASSSAGTGETQYFGPGTRLLVL.

The chain employs TRBV5-6 and TRBJ2-4; the D gene is possibly TRBD2 (6 bases). The CDR3 covers 14 residues. Trimming took off 4 bases at V and 0 bases at J, with 8 bases between the two ends. Looked up from germline, CDR1 is SGHDT and CDR2 is YYEEEE. The CDR3 sequence: CASSAGLAKNIQYF. The CDR3 DNA reads TGTGCCAGCAGCGCGGGACTAGCCAAAAACATTCAGTACTTC.